This T cell receptor (beta chain) emerged from a study of blood T cell repertoires in COVID-19. Trimming cost V 5 bases and J 0 bases, with 21 bases left between them. The germline CDR1 and CDR2 sequences are SGHVS and FNYEAQ. This CDR3 contains 18 residues. Living in about 25 US areas, the participants were between roughly 18 and 90 years of age. Profiled with immunoSEQ multiplex PCR; TCRdb holds only in-frame clones, not every one. The repertoire holds 150,000 or so clones, with more than 75% as singletons. The TCR originated in a woman aged 50 to 65 who had recovered from COVID-19. This rearrangement joins TRBV7-6 to TRBJ2-3; weak D call: TRBD1 (7 bases). The sequencing sample was made of PBMCs or T cells enriched from blood (not recorded which). The CDR3 loop reads CASSLGAGGPDSTDTQYF. CDR3 sequence (DNA): TGTGCCAGCAGCCTTGGGGCAGGGGGGCCTGATAGCACAGATACGCAGTATTTT.